This TCR beta chain appears in the sequencing data of a study of T cells in Graves' hyperthyroidism and ophthalmopathy. General study findings and limits: Patients with ophthalmopathy were separated from those with stable hyperthyroidism by a 13 V-J model.

The study defined stable Graves' hyperthyroidism as no ophthalmopathy progression within 18 months. The patients, who ranged from 18 to 65 in age, presented with newly diagnosed hyperthyroidism lasting under 2 months. This clonotype was seen more than once but under ten times. Its antigen is unidentified. There were TCR beta CDR3 regions amplified from RNA transcripts. TCR CDR3 underwent first-round RT-PCR with the HTBI primer set. TCRdb analysed the multiplex PCR reads with MiXCR anew, one entry per CDR3 protein. The data hold approximately 400,000 distinct CDR3 sequences, with 14% to 15% observed a single time. Sequenced input: blood. The receptor was isolated from a woman aged 25 to 39 with Graves' hyperthyroidism.

DNA of the CDR3: TGCAGTGCTAGAGTCGGGATATCGGGGAGGCACTACAATGAGCAGTTCTTC. It is translated as CSARVGISGRHYNEQFF. The rearrangement links TRBV20-1 to TRBJ2-1; a weak D match, TRBD2 (6 bases). The ends were cut back, 1 base at V and 3 bases at J, with 19 bases in the middle. This CDR3 is 17 amino acids long. From germline, CDR1 is DFQATT and CDR2 SNEGSKA (reference sequence).